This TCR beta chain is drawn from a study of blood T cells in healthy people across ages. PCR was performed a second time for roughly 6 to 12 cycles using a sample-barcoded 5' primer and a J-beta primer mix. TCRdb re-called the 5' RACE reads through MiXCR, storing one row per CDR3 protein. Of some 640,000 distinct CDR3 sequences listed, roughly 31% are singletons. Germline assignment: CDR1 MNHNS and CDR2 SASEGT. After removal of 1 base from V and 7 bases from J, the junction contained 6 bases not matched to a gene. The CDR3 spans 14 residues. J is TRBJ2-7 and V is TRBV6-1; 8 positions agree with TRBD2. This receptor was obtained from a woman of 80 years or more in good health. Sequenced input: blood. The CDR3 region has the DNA TGTGCCAGCAGTGAAGACTTCGGGAGGGATGAGCAGTACTTC. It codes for CASSEDFGRDEQYF.